This T cell receptor (beta chain) was recorded in a study of identical twins. Study-level results: Zero-insertion results could be subject to partial confounding by invariant MAIT and iNKT cells. Its conclusions, products of cross-sectional statistical analysis, did not come from following the same donors.

Healthy Caucasians were all of the donors. This clonotype showed up just a few times. Antigen specificity is unknown. A universal primer site was added by template switching, and unique molecular identifiers were carried by the cDNA. One entry per CDR3 protein results from TCRdb running MiXCR on the 5' RACE reads. The sample comprises some 1,600,000 distinct CDR3 sequences, about 30% of which are singletons, and more than 0.25% rests with the top ten. The V and J ends lost 8 bases and 3 bases respectively, with 13 bases between them. The CDR3 length is 13 residues. Germline CDR1 is SQVTM and CDR2 is ANQGSEA.

Sample: cord blood. The clonotype comes from a newborn girl in good health. This chain connects TRBV29-1 to TRBJ1-4; a weak D match, TRBD1 (5 bases). The chain's CDR3 is CSTIGGANEKLFF. In nucleotides, the CDR3 is TGCAGCACCATTGGGGGGGCTAATGAAAAACTGTTTTTT.